The following is a T cell receptor beta chain sequence with its context. The specificity of this receptor is unknown. Per-nucleotide qualities are absent, and no much larger clonotype sits a single base away. The sample is drawn from a study of control samples from healthy donors and cancer patients (TCRdb year 2020). Germline trimming: 1 base from V, 2 bases from J; junction bases outside gene matches: 4. From its cysteine to its phenylalanine, the CDR3 spans 16 amino acids. CDR3 DNA only is kept here, 48 bases in frame from base 1. The germline V gene gives CDR1 as SGHVS and CDR2 as FNYEAQ. The library was obtained by the immunoSEQ multiplex PCR assay. TCRdb stores this immuneACCESS table with in-frame sequences only. Part of the clones is absent; in the studies checked, under half of the shortfall reflects unresolved V genes, and no reason is known for the rest. Here the sample has approximately 71,000 clones; just under 90% occur a single time. Clones ranked in the top ten supply around 19% of the sample.

This receptor was taken from a man aged 60-69 years with lung cancer. The rearranged segments are TRBV7-6 and TRBJ1-4; the junction holds 7 bases that match TRBD1. Sequenced sample: PBMCs. The CDR3 region reads CASSLGQGPTNEKLFF. The base sequence is TGTGCCAGCAGCTTAGGACAGGGTCCGACTAATGAAAAACTGTTTTTT.